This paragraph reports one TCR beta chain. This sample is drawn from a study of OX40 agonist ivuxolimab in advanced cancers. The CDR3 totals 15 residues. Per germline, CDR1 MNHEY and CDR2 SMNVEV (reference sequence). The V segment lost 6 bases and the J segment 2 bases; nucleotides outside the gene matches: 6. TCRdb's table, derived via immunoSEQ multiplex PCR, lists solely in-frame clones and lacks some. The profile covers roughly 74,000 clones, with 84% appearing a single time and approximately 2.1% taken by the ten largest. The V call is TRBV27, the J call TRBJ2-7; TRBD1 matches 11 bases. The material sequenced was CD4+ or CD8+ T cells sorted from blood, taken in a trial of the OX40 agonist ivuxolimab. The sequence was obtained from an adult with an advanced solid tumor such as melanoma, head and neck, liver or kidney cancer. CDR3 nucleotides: TGTGCCAGCAGCGAAGGACAGGGGGCGACCTACGAGCAGTACTTC. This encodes CASSEGQGATYEQYF.